Listed below are T cell receptor beta chains from one sample, sequenced in a study of radiotherapy plus CTLA-4 blockade in lung cancer. Profiling relied on immunoSEQ multiplex PCR, and the TCRdb table lists in-frame clones only, not all of them. The sample carries roughly 30,000 clones, about 76% recorded once. The sequencing used peripheral blood, collected from a patient treated with radiotherapy plus ipilimumab. These receptors were collected from a human donor with non-small cell lung cancer that progressed on radiotherapy plus ipilimumab. CDR3s include the opening cysteine and the closing phenylalanine or tryptophan. D genes are given only for firm matches. Only some rows state a clone size, as once, few, many or a class for expanded clones.

cdr3_aa: CASSARQGAEQYF
cdr3_nt: TGTGCCAGCAGCGCCCGACAGGGTGCCGAGCAGTACTTC
j_call: TRBJ2-7
d_call: TRBD1
v_call: TRBV7-8
clone_size: NA

cdr3_aa: CASSGQGYGNTIYF
cdr3_nt: TGTGCCAGCAGCGGACAGGGATACGGAAACACCATATATTTT
j_call: TRBJ1-3
d_call: TRBD1
v_call: TRBV9
clone_size: few

cdr3_aa: CSVTGGSLEGETQYF
cdr3_nt: TGCAGCGTTACAGGAGGAAGCTTAGAAGGGGAGACCCAGTACTTC
j_call: TRBJ2-5
d_call: NA
v_call: TRBV29-1
clone_size: NA

cdr3_aa: CASSNPRRIYKSRANVLTF
cdr3_nt: TGTGCCAGCAGTAACCCAAGGCGTATTTACAAAAGTCGGGCCAACGTCCTGACTTTC
j_call: TRBJ2-6
d_call: NA
v_call: TRBV6-7
clone_size: NA

cdr3_aa: CASSVDSRDNEQFF
cdr3_nt: TGTGCCAGCAGCGTGGACTCCCGGGACAATGAGCAGTTCTTC
j_call: TRBJ2-1
d_call: NA
v_call: TRBV9
clone_size: NA

cdr3_aa: CASSLGQGAQHGYTF
cdr3_nt: TGTGCCAGCAGCTTAGGGCAGGGGGCGCAGCATGGCTACACCTTC
j_call: TRBJ1-2
d_call: TRBD1
v_call: TRBV7-9
clone_size: NA

cdr3_aa: CASRRTSGTYNEQFF
cdr3_nt: TGTGCCAGCAGACGGACTAGCGGGACCTACAATGAGCAGTTCTTC
j_call: TRBJ2-1
d_call: TRBD2
v_call: TRBV28
clone_size: few

cdr3_aa: CASSPEGRENTGELFF
cdr3_nt: TGTGCCAGCAGCCCGGAAGGGCGGGAGAACACCGGGGAGCTGTTTTTT
j_call: TRBJ2-2
d_call: NA
v_call: TRBV7-9
clone_size: NA

cdr3_aa: CASSFMALRARDYGYTF
cdr3_nt: NA
j_call: TRBJ1-2
d_call: NA
v_call: TRBV28
clone_size: NA

cdr3_aa: CASSFRDDNSPLHF
cdr3_nt: TGCGCCAGCAGCTTCCGGGATGATAATTCACCCCTCCACTTT
j_call: TRBJ1-6
d_call: NA
v_call: TRBV5-1
clone_size: NA

cdr3_aa: CASSPQANRVKNIQYF
cdr3_nt: TGTGCCAGCTCACCACAGGCGAACAGGGTCAAAAACATTCAGTACTTC
j_call: TRBJ2-4
d_call: NA
v_call: TRBV18
clone_size: NA

cdr3_aa: CASRSGTGNTEAFF
cdr3_nt: TGTGCCAGCAGATCAGGGACAGGGAACACTGAAGCTTTCTTT
j_call: TRBJ1-1
d_call: TRBD1
v_call: TRBV27
clone_size: NA

cdr3_aa: CASSRTPGTSNYGYTF
cdr3_nt: TGTGCCAGTAGCCGAACTCCCGGGACGTCTAACTATGGCTACACCTTC
j_call: TRBJ1-2
d_call: NA
v_call: TRBV19
clone_size: NA